This T cell receptor (beta chain) emerged from a study of blood T cell repertoires in COVID-19. Study context: The United States, Italy and Spain were the sources of the acute and convalescent COVID-19 samples. Sources were T cells, B-cell-depleted T cells, or PBMCs; the material itself was cDNA or gDNA.

The germline V and J ends were trimmed by 5 bases and 4 bases, with 17 bases remaining between them. Germline V gene sequence: CDR1 SGHVS, CDR2 FQNEAQ. The CDR3 loop spans 15 amino acids. Original data processing: The authors estimated nucleated cell counts from reference gene primer amplification. Here immunoSEQ multiplex PCR was the method, and the copy in TCRdb shows in-frame clones only, minus some. The V and J calls and clone size are taken from that table; D and trimming were inferred from the DNA. The table shows under 450,000 clones, with 81% occurring only once. The sample taken for sequencing was peripheral blood. This TCR derives from a human donor with acute or convalescent COVID-19. The donor label of this sample is uncertain. The gene calls are TRBV7-8 and TRBJ1-2; D remains ambiguous. CDR3 DNA sequence: TGTGCCAGCAGCGTTAACTTCGCGCTGATCTATGGCTACACCTTC. Translating gives CASSVNFALIYGYTF.